This T cell receptor (beta chain) was obtained from a study of T cells in Graves' hyperthyroidism and ophthalmopathy. About the study: Peripheral blood was obtained at initial diagnosis, preceding any treatment.

PBMCs were obtained from 10 ml fresh peripheral blood. Notes on this clonotype: Its antigen is currently unknown.

Whole-study findings and limits: Appearing also in blood were most of the thyroid clonotypes expanded above 0.001. Ophthalmopathy was predicted by the model a median of roughly 6.7 months ahead of onset.

RNA transcripts gave rise to amplified TCR beta CDR3 regions. First-round RT-PCR with HTBI primers amplified the TCR CDR3 region. TCRdb itself ran the multiplex PCR reads through MiXCR, one entry per CDR3 protein. The table includes about 96,000 distinct CDR3 sequences, just over 50% detected once. V gave up 7 bases and J gave up 4 bases; unmatched junction bases: 7. The CDR3 is 12 residues long. The V gene's germline CDR1 is DFQATT and CDR2 SNEGSKA (reference sequence). The clonotype originates from a woman aged 40 to 50 with Graves' hyperthyroidism. Source material: blood. The rearrangement links TRBV20-1 to TRBJ2-7; 7 nucleotides align to TRBD2. The chain's CDR3 is CSGGASGYEQYF. The CDR3, as DNA: TGCAGTGGAGGGGCTAGCGGATACGAGCAGTACTTC.